The present T cell receptor beta chain was sequenced within a study of identical twins. From the 5' RACE reads, TCRdb called clonotypes with MiXCR, one entry per CDR3 protein. The table shows 450,000 or so distinct CDR3 sequences, with around 24% occurring only once. This clonotype was found a few times. This CDR3 is 13 amino acids long. V gave up 4 bases and J gave up 3 bases; unmatched junction bases: 2. The germline gives CDR1 SNHLY, CDR2 FYNNEI. This same sample was also part of a study on T cells expressing NK-cell markers.

Material for sequencing was CD4+ T cells sorted from blood. This chain uses TRBV2 with TRBJ2-7; TRBD1 aligns across 8 bases. This clonotype was obtained from a woman aged 18-29 years in good health. Here the CDR3 DNA reads TGTGCCAGCAGTGGGGACAGGTACTACGAGCAGTACTTC. Amino acid sequence: CASSGDRYYEQYF.